This T cell receptor beta chain derives from a study of PD-L1 blockade in urothelial cancer. The V end was cut by 0 bases, the J end by 5 bases, with 11 bases between. CDR3 length: 14 amino acids. From germline, CDR1 is SGHDT and CDR2 YYEEEE. What went into each PCR as a spike was synthetic TCR analog templates. Profiling relied on immunoSEQ multiplex PCR, and the TCRdb table lists in-frame clones only, not all of them. The sample yields more than 12,000 clones, approximately 87% seen once. Sequenced here: PBMCs, sampled around atezolizumab (anti-PD-L1) treatment. The TCR was taken from a man aged 65-85 years with urothelial cancer. This sequence joins TRBV5-6 and TRBJ2-5; D perhaps matches TRBD2 (5 bases). DNA of the CDR3: TGTGCCAGCAGCTTGGCTGGTGGGGAGGAGACCCAGTACTTC. Translated: CASSLAGGEETQYF.